This T cell receptor beta chain derives from a study of shared clonotypes between healthy human individuals. Overall study findings and caveats: Across a handful of donors, naive CD4 shared 5% to 6%, naive CD8 under 4%, memory CD4 roughly 2.4%, memory CD8 0.4%. Clonotypes shared by all four donors outscored non-shared clonotypes in generation probability.

The V and J ends lost 1 base and 8 bases, in that order; junction bases with no gene match: 7. CDR3 length: 16 residues. Germline V gene sequence: CDR1 LGHNA, CDR2 YSLEER. On this clone: Its antigen is unidentified.

Sequencing used immunoSEQ multiplex PCR; TCRdb keeps in-frame clones, though not all of them. The table records about 1.5 million clones, 95% to 99% of them present only once. The rearrangement links TRBV4-3 to TRBJ2-3, with TRBD2 identical over 12 bases. Sequencing used naive CD4+ T cells sorted from blood. The subset is: CD45RA+ positively selected. The clonotype comes from a young man in good health. For the CDR3, the DNA is TGCGCCAGCAGCCAAGCGCCACTAGCGGGAGGAGGTACGCAGTATTTT. Its protein product is CASSQAPLAGGGTQYF.